One and the same sample provided the 26 T cell receptor beta chains below, sequenced in a study of T cell responses to AZD1222 COVID-19 vaccine. The data were produced by immunoSEQ multiplex PCR, yet TCRdb's version contains in-frame clones alone and is incomplete. The sample lists about 97,000 clones, around nine tenths occurring once. The sequencing used peripheral blood, collected on day 0 of AZD1222 vaccination. Receptors originate from an adult in good health.

The V call is TRBV30, the J call TRBJ1-5, with 10 bases aligning to TRBD1. Germline V gives CDR1 GTSNPN, CDR2 SVGIG (reference sequence). The CDR3 is 18 amino acids. Losses at the gene ends were 1 base for V and 1 base for J; bases not matched to a gene: 10. CDR3 region: CAWSAGQGVLVSNQPQHF. The CDR3 region has the DNA TGTGCCTGGAGTGCCGGACAGGGGGTGTTAGTAAGCAATCAGCCCCAGCATTTT.

The CDR3 spells CASSLGQANYGYTF. CDR3 nucleotides: TGTGCCAGCAGCCTCGGACAGGCTAACTATGGCTACACCTTC. The chain couples TRBV13 to TRBJ1-2, with 7 bases lining up with TRBD1. The V and J ends lost 5 bases and 0 bases, in that order; junction bases with no gene match: 3. Germline assignment: CDR1 PRHDT and CDR2 FYEKMQ (reference sequence). The CDR3 spans 14 residues.

J is TRBJ1-3 and V is TRBV5-5; D not resolved. There are 12 residues in the CDR3. CDR1 and CDR2 (germline): SGHKS, YYEKEE (reference sequence). Trimming left V 3 bases short and J 3 bases short, with 4 bases between. CDR3 protein: CASSSVGNTIYF. CDR3 bases: TGTGCCAGCAGCTCAGTTGGAAACACCATATATTTT. The full variable domain, completed using reference TRBV5-5 and TRBJ1-3, is DAGVTQSPTHLIKTRGQQVTLRCSPISGHKSVSWYQQVLGQGPQFIFQYYEKEERGRGNFPDRFSARQFPNYSSELNVNALLLGDSALYLCASSSVGNTIYFGEGSWLTVV.

The sample holds one count of this clone. This rearrangement joins TRBV6-2 or TRBV6-3 to TRBJ1-1, with D maybe TRBD1 (5 bases). Between the trimmed V and J ends, which lost 6 bases and 2 bases, there was a span of 13 bases. The germline CDR1 and CDR2 sequences are MNHEY and SVGEGT. This CDR3 contains 14 residues. DNA for the CDR3: TGTGCCAGCAGGTACCTCGACAGTAACACTGAAGCTTTCTTT. As protein: CASRYLDSNTEAFF.

The chain carries TRBV6-5 and TRBJ1-2; weak D call: TRBD1 (5 bases). V lost 10 bases to trimming and J lost 8 bases, with 14 bases between them. CDR3 length equals 11 residues. The germline V gene encodes CDR1 MNHEY and CDR2 SVGAGI. For the CDR3, the DNA is TGTGCCACCCACCGGGGGTTGGGCTACACCTTC. Translated, it gives CATHRGLGYTF.

This chain links TRBV5-1 with TRBJ1-6; no definite D call. Germline CDR1 SGHRS, CDR2 YFSETQ. V was clipped by 1 base and J by 7 bases, with 6 bases between them. This CDR3 region has 13 residues. CDR3 amino acids: CASSLMENSPLHF. The DNA for the CDR3 is TGCGCCAGCAGCTTGATGGAGAATTCACCCCTCCACTTT. The full variable domain, in which reference TRBV5-1 and TRBJ1-6 provide the parts outside the CDR3, is KAGVTQTPRYLIKTRGQQVTLSCSPISGHRSVSWYQQTPGQGLQFLFEYFSETQRNKGNFPGRFSGRQFSNSRSEMNVSTLELGDSALYLCASSLMENSPLHFGNGTRLTVT.

In its sample, this clone was seen a few times. This chain joins TRBV18 and TRBJ1-2, with 8 bases lining up with TRBD1. Germline V lookup: CDR1 KGHSH, CDR2 LQKENI. This CDR3 contains 13 residues. J lost 9 bases, V lost 6 bases, and 9 bases had no gene match. The CDR3 sequence is CASSLGQGSRYTF. The CDR3 DNA reads TGTGCCAGCTCCCTTGGACAGGGTTCACGCTACACCTTC.

The chain links TRBV28 to TRBJ1-5; D uncertain. The germline V and J ends were trimmed by 8 bases and 0 bases, with 11 bases remaining between them. The germline V gene has CDR1 MDHEN and CDR2 SYDVKM. CDR3 length: 14 residues. Written as DNA, the CDR3 is TGTGCCAGCTCCCCTAGGTTTAGCAATCAGCCCCAGCATTTT. Amino acid sequence: CASSPRFSNQPQHF.

The chain links TRBV29-1 to TRBJ2-7, with 10 positions matching TRBD1. V was clipped by 6 bases and J by 3 bases; unmatched bases: 8. CDR1 and CDR2 from the germline V gene are SQVTM and ANQGSEA. CDR3 length: 14 amino acids. The CDR3 reads CSVTSRTGGYEQYF. The CDR3 bases are TGCAGCGTCACATCAAGGACAGGGGGCTACGAGCAGTACTTC.

CDR3 sequence: CASRRQGVEAGYTF. For the CDR3, the DNA is TGTGCCAGCAGAAGACAGGGGGTAGAGGCGGGCTACACCTTC. V is TRBV2 and J is TRBJ1-2; TRBD1 agrees at 9 bases. The length of the CDR3 is 14 residues. After removal of 6 bases from V and 8 bases from J, the junction contained 10 bases not matched to a gene. Germline CDR1 is SNHLY and CDR2 is FYNNEI.

This sequence joins TRBV9 and TRBJ2-1; weak D call: TRBD1 (5 bases). Germline-derived CDR1 and CDR2 are SGDLS and YYNGEE. V was trimmed by 4 bases and J by 5 bases, leaving 16 bases between them. This CDR3 spans 15 amino acids. The CDR3 region is CASSPGWGLNNEQFF. CDR3 sequence (DNA): TGTGCCAGCAGCCCCGGCTGGGGCTTGAACAATGAGCAGTTCTTC. Complete variable domain (other parts from reference TRBV9 and TRBJ2-1): DSGVTQTPKHLITATGQRVTLRCSPRSGDLSVYWYQQSLDQGLQFLIQYYNGEERAKGNILERFSAQQFPDLHSELNLSSLELGDSALYFCASSPGWGLNNEQFFGPGTRLTVL.

The chain links TRBV6-2 or TRBV6-3 to TRBJ1-2; D is unclear. V was clipped by 0 bases and J by 2 bases, with 4 bases between them. The CDR3 is 13 residues long. CDR1 is MNHEY and CDR2 is SVGEGT in the germline V gene. CDR3 loop: CASSYSDNYGYTF. Written as DNA, the CDR3 is TGTGCCAGCAGTTACTCGGACAACTATGGCTACACCTTC.

The rearrangement joins TRBV5-8 to TRBJ1-5; maybe TRBD1 (5 bases). The CDR3 has 15 residues. The V end lost 0 bases, the J end lost 4 bases, and 11 bases lay between the germline ends. The germline V gene encodes CDR1 SGHTS and CDR2 YDEGEE. The CDR3 here is CASSLVAGVNQPQHF. The CDR3 DNA is TGTGCCAGCAGCTTGGTAGCGGGGGTTAATCAGCCCCAGCATTTT.

The chain carries TRBV6-1 and TRBJ1-5; TRBD1 might be the D (5 bases). This CDR3 is built from 13 residues. V was pared by 1 base and J by 6 bases, with 7 bases between. Looked up from germline, CDR1 is MNHNS and CDR2 is SASEGT. CDR3 coding DNA: TGTGCCAGCAGTGAAGAGGGGATTCAGCCCCAGCATTTT. Protein sequence: CASSEEGIQPQHF.

The chain is built from TRBV5-1 and TRBJ1-1; D possibly corresponds to TRBD1 (6 bases). The CDR3 is made up of 14 amino acids. CDR1 SGHRS and CDR2 YFSETQ come from the germline V gene. Between the trimmed V and J ends, which lost 4 bases and 8 bases, there was a span of 18 bases. The CDR3 here is CASSPGTPTTEAFF. CDR3 in DNA: TGCGCCAGCAGCCCTGGGACACCGACTACCGAAGCTTTCTTT.

The chain uses TRBV2 and TRBJ1-1, with D hard to call. Germline values: CDR1 SNHLY, CDR2 FYNNEI. Trimming stripped 11 bases from V and 5 bases from J, with 15 bases between. CDR3 length equals 12 residues. CDR3 loop: CAGSAGGTEAFF. DNA for the CDR3: TGTGCCGGAAGCGCAGGCGGTACTGAAGCTTTCTTT. Filled out from reference TRBV2 and TRBJ1-1, the complete variable domain reads EPEVTQTPSHQVTQMGQEVILRCVPISNHLYFYWYRQILGQKVEFLVSFYNNEISEKSEIFDDQFSVERPDGSNFTLKIRSTKLEDSAMYFCAGSAGGTEAFFGQGTRLTVV.

In its sample, this clone ranks as medium-sized. The gene calls are TRBV10-1 and TRBJ2-2, with TRBD2 matching 9 bases. J was trimmed by 6 bases and V by 6 bases; bases with no gene match: 5. The CDR3 consists of 14 residues. Germline CDR1 reads WNHNN; CDR2 reads SYGVQD (reference sequence). DNA of the CDR3: TGCGCCAGCAGCCGGACTAGCGAGTCCGGGGAGCTGTTTTTT. This translates into CASSRTSESGELFF.

This chain links TRBV5-1 with TRBJ2-3; TRBD1 agrees at 8 bases. CDR1 and CDR2 from the germline V gene are SGHRS and YFSETQ. CDR3 size: 16 residues. V gave up 1 base and J gave up 6 bases; unmatched junction bases: 10. In DNA, the CDR3 is TGCGCCAGCAGCTTGAGCGGCAGGGGGCAGGTGGATACGCAGTATTTT. It codes for CASSLSGRGQVDTQYF.

This chain uses TRBV19 with TRBJ1-2, with 7 positions matching TRBD1. The CDR3 contains 17 residues. Germline CDR1 LNHDA, CDR2 SQIVND (reference sequence). V was clipped by 9 bases and J by 2 bases; unmatched bases: 18. CDR3 in DNA: TGTGCCAGCGAAGAAGCCGGGACAGCTCATTCCAACTATGGCTACACCTTC. Residues: CASEEAGTAHSNYGYTF. Full variable domain (remainder filled in from reference TRBV19 and TRBJ1-2): DGGITQSPKYLFRKEGQNVTLSCEQNLNHDAMYWYRQDPGQGLRLIYYSQIVNDFQKGDIAEGYSVSREKKESFPLTVTSAQKNPTAFYLCASEEAGTAHSNYGYTFGSGTRLTVV.

V and J are TRBV28 and TRBJ1-3; 7 bases align to TRBD1. The CDR3 totals 15 residues. Germline CDR1 reads MDHEN; CDR2 reads SYDVKM. V lost 4 bases and J lost 2; bases outside the gene matches: 5. This CDR3 reads CASSSLRGPGNTIYF. The CDR3 DNA reads TGTGCCAGCAGTTCTCTAAGGGGGCCTGGAAACACCATATATTTT.

This clone has only one observation. The V call is TRBV29-1, the J call TRBJ1-1; D uncertain. V was clipped by 8 bases and J by 4 bases, with 14 bases between them. This CDR3 region has 12 residues. Germline loops: CDR1 SQVTM, CDR2 ANQGSEA. CDR3 sequence reads: CSYRFGSTEAFF. The DNA for the CDR3 is TGCAGCTATCGATTCGGGAGCACTGAAGCTTTCTTT.

This sequence joins TRBV7-9 and TRBJ2-1; TRBD2 matches 9 bases. There are 15 residues in the CDR3. J lost 0 bases, V lost 5 bases, and 2 bases had no gene match. Germline assignment: CDR1 SEHNR and CDR2 FQNEAQ (reference sequence). CDR3: CASSISGSSYNEQFF. The CDR3 DNA is TGTGCCAGCAGCATTAGCGGGAGCTCCTACAATGAGCAGTTCTTC.

J is TRBJ2-7 and V is TRBV2, with D possibly matching TRBD1 (6 bases). Trimming left V 2 bases short and J 4 bases short, with 12 bases between. CDR1 is SNHLY and CDR2 is FYNNEI in the germline V gene. The CDR3 consists of 14 residues. CDR3 amino acids: CASSERGTVYEQYF. CDR3 nucleotide sequence: TGTGCCAGCAGTGAAAGGGGGACCGTATACGAGCAGTACTTC.

The V and J genes are TRBV7-9 and TRBJ2-3, with D hard to call. Trimming pared 1 base from V and 1 base from J, leaving 3 bases between. Germline V gene data show CDR1 as SEHNR and CDR2 as FQNEAQ (reference sequence). This CDR3 is built from 13 residues. The chain's CDR3 is CASSLGGTDTQYF. DNA of the CDR3: TGTGCCAGCAGCTTAGGAGGCACAGATACGCAGTATTTT.

The chain is built from TRBV7-2 and TRBJ1-6; perhaps TRBD1 as D (5 bases). Germline lookup yields CDR1 SGHTA and CDR2 FQGNSA. V lost 6 bases, J lost 10 bases, and 25 bases lay in between. The CDR3 extends over 17 amino acids. The CDR3 bases are TGTGCCAGCAGTCGCGACGCAACAGGAATCCTCGGCTCACCCCTCCACTTT. Translated: CASSRDATGILGSPLHF.

This clone occurred a few times. In DNA form, the CDR3 reads TGTGCCAGTAGTCCCCAACCGGGACGGCCTAACACTGAAGCTTTCTTT. This codes for CASSPQPGRPNTEAFF. V gene TRBV19 combines with J gene TRBJ1-1; possible D gene TRBD1, 5 bases. CDR3 size: 16 residues. V gave up 5 bases and J gave up 2 bases, with 18 bases separating them. Germline CDR1 and CDR2: LNHDA and SQIVND (reference sequence). Combining the CDR3 with reference TRBV19 and TRBJ1-1 gives the whole variable domain DGGITQSPKYLFRKEGQNVTLSCEQNLNHDAMYWYRQDPGQGLRLIYYSQIVNDFQKGDIAEGYSVSREKKESFPLTVTSAQKNPTAFYLCASSPQPGRPNTEAFFGQGTRLTVV.